The clone carrying this TCR beta chain occurred many times. This sample was taken from a study of T cells after yellow fever vaccination. Each CDR3 protein is one row after TCRdb ran MiXCR on the 5' RACE reads. The sample holds around 100,000 distinct CDR3 sequences; 6.5% to 9% are singletons and the top ten take about 25%. After removal of 8 bases from V and 3 bases from J, the junction contained 6 bases not matched to a gene. CDR3 length equals 15 residues. CDR1 is SGHRS and CDR2 is YFSETQ in the germline V gene. This receptor was identified in a man aged 25-45 years who received the YFV17D yellow fever vaccine. The chain uses TRBV5-1 and TRBJ2-1; 12 bases align to TRBD2. Sequenced material: CD8+ T cells sorted from PBMCs, taken 45 days after the yellow fever booster vaccination. The CDR3 spells CASSRTSGNYNEQFF. The DNA for the CDR3 is TGCGCCAGTTCACGGACTAGCGGGAACTACAATGAGCAGTTCTTC.